This T cell receptor beta chain was observed in a study of T cells in Graves' hyperthyroidism and ophthalmopathy. Details on this clonotype: Antigen specificity is unknown. A single base separates this from a much larger clone, so it may be a read error.

The PBMCs were taken from over 9.5 ml of fresh peripheral blood. What was amplified from RNA transcripts were TCR beta CDR3 regions. The HTBI primer set drove a first-round RT-PCR of the TCR CDR3. TCRdb passed the multiplex PCR reads through MiXCR, listing each CDR3 protein once. The sample records 350,000 to 450,000 distinct CDR3 sequences, over 13% being singletons. The study's findings and limits: Among thyroid clonotypes expanded above 0.001, most also appeared in blood.

The germline V gene has CDR1 MGHRA and CDR2 YSYEKL. This CDR3 spans 16 amino acids. V lost 1 base and J lost 0, with 13 bases in between. V gene TRBV4-1 combines with J gene TRBJ2-7; D unresolved. The sequenced sample consisted of blood. The receptor comes from a man aged 45-60 years with Graves' ophthalmopathy. The CDR3, as DNA: TGCGCCAGCAGCCAAGTGTGCGTGGTAGGCTCCTACGAGCAGTACTTC. Protein product: CASSQVCVVGSYEQYF.